This TCR beta chain was recorded in a study of shared clonotypes between healthy human individuals. As for the study in general: A donor's plate count was three for CD4 naive and three for CD4 memory; CD8 naive had two and CD8 memory one.

A CD45RA+ naive subset and a CD45RA-negative memory subset were split from CD4+ cells. Study outcomes and limitations: It was observed that 5% to 6.5% of naive CD4 clonotypes were shared across several donors.

On this clone: Its specificity is not known.

In replicate PCRs of sorted subsets, roughly 200 ng DNA, about 30,000 T cell genomes, was used. Only in-frame clones appear in the TCRdb table, and some are missing; sequencing was by immunoSEQ multiplex PCR. The sample contains under 1,900,000 clones, 97% to 99% of which appear only once. Material for sequencing was naive CD4+ T cells sorted from blood. Subset of the sample: CD45RA+ positively selected. This TCR was sampled from a man aged 25-40 years in good health.

DNA for the CDR3: TGTGCCAGCAGCCCAGGCAGGGGAGGAGGAGAAAAACTGTTTTTT. It yields the protein CASSPGRGGGEKLFF. The rearrangement joins TRBV7-9 to TRBJ1-4, with D possibly being TRBD1 (6 bases). Germline V CDR1 and CDR2: SEHNR, FQNEAQ (reference sequence). The CDR3 consists of 15 residues. Trimming removed 5 bases at V and 8 bases at J, with 18 bases between.